The clone carrying this T cell receptor (beta chain) was seen only once. The data derive from a study of T cell changes during pregnancy in multiple sclerosis. Trimming at V came to 1 base and at J to 2 bases, leaving 3 bases not matched to a gene. The CDR3 loop spans 15 amino acids. Germline loops: CDR1 MNHNS, CDR2 SASEGT. Clones were read by immunoSEQ multiplex PCR, and TCRdb kept only the in-frame ones, dropping some. Counted here are roughly 39,000 clones, 75% to 95% occurring once; the ten biggest clones make up 9.5% to 13%. The TCR originated in a female donor with multiple sclerosis, enrolled in a pregnancy study. Sequencing used CD8+ T cells from peripheral blood mononuclear cells, obtained after pregnancy. The rearrangement links TRBV6-1 to TRBJ2-5; 8 nucleotides align to TRBD2. The CDR3 nucleotides are TGTGCCAGCAGTGAAGTAGCGGGGCAGCAAGAGACCCAGTACTTC. Residues: CASSEVAGQQETQYF.